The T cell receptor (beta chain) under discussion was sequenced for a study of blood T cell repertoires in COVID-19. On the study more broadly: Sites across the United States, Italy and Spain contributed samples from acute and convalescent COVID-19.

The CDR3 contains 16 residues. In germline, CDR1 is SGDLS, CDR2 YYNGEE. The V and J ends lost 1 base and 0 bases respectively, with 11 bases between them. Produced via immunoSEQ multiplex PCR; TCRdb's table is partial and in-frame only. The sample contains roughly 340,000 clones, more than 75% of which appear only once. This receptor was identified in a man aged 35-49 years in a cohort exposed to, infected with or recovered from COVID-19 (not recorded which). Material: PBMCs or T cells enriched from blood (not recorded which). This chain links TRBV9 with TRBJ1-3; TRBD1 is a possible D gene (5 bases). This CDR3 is CASSVSSGHSGNTIYF. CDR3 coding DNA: TGTGCCAGCAGCGTATCGTCAGGACACTCTGGAAACACCATATATTTT.